These 23 T cell receptor beta chains were all obtained from the same sample, sequenced in a study of blood T cell repertoires in COVID-19. Data came from immunoSEQ multiplex PCR; TCRdb stores just in-frame clones and leaves some out. In the table there are 410,000 or so clones, about 89% of which are singletons. Sequences were obtained from peripheral blood. These receptors were collected from a woman between 35 and 50 years old with COVID-19, enrolled during active disease.

The chain joins TRBV2 to TRBJ1-5; D may be TRBD1 (6 bases). V dropped 6 bases and J dropped 5 bases, with 20 bases sitting between them. CDR3 length: 16 residues. In germline, CDR1 is SNHLY, CDR2 FYNNEI. The CDR3 bases are TGTGCCAGCAGCCTTGACAGGTCACGAAATTATCAGCCCCAGCATTTT. Translated, it gives CASSLDRSRNYQPQHF.

The chain has TRBV9 and TRBJ1-3; unclear D gene. This CDR3 contains 14 residues. The V gene lost 0 bases and the J gene lost 6 bases, with 10 bases spanning the gap. CDR1 is SGDLS and CDR2 is YYNGEE in the germline V gene. This CDR3 is CASSVAESVNTIYF. CDR3 sequence (DNA): TGTGCCAGCAGCGTAGCTGAGTCGGTAAACACCATATATTTT.

The V gene is TRBV27, the J gene TRBJ1-6; 9 bases align to TRBD1. Germline lookup yields CDR1 MNHEY and CDR2 SMNVEV (reference sequence). With 5 bases clipped from V and 9 bases from J, the junction kept 8 bases outside the gene matches. CDR3 length: 15 residues. The CDR3 region has the DNA TGTGCCAGCAGTCAACAGGGGGCGAGGAGTTCACCCCTCCACTTT. Amino acid sequence: CASSQQGARSSPLHF.

This chain connects TRBV29-1 to TRBJ2-7; D is possibly TRBD2 (6 bases). Trimming pared 1 base from V and 2 bases from J, leaving 15 bases between. This CDR3 comprises 15 residues. CDR1 is SQVTM and CDR2 is ANQGSEA in the germline V gene. The CDR3 DNA follows: TGCAGCGTTGAAGTCCTCGAGGAGGGTGCCTACGAGCAGTACTTC. It yields the protein CSVEVLEEGAYEQYF.

V gene TRBV7-3 combines with J gene TRBJ2-3; TRBD2 matches 9 bases. V was pared by 0 bases and J by 1 base, with 5 bases of the junction left unmatched. The V gene's germline CDR1 is SGHTA and CDR2 FQGTGA. The CDR3 sequence is 17 residues long. CDR3 sequence reads: CASSLTVRGGGTDTQYF. The CDR3 nucleotides are TGTGCCAGCAGCTTAACCGTGCGCGGGGGGGGCACAGATACGCAGTATTTT.

V and J are TRBV27 and TRBJ2-7; 9 nucleotides agree with TRBD1. Germline lookup yields CDR1 MNHEY and CDR2 SMNVEV (reference sequence). This CDR3 spans 18 amino acids. The V gene end was trimmed by 2 bases and the J gene end by 6 bases; junction bases not matched to a gene: 17. Here the CDR3 reads CASSLREKPGQGDREQYF. For the CDR3, the DNA is TGTGCCAGCAGTTTACGTGAAAAACCGGGACAGGGTGATCGCGAGCAGTACTTC.

The gene calls are TRBV27 and TRBJ2-2; 12 bases are shared with TRBD1. Germline CDR1 reads MNHEY; CDR2 reads SMNVEV (reference sequence). The CDR3 length is 17 residues. The J segment lost 6 bases and the V segment lost 2 bases, leaving 7 bases of the junction unmatched. The DNA of the CDR3 is TGTGCCAGCAGTTTAAAGGTGGGACAGGGGGCGGCCGGGGAGCTGTTTTTT. Amino acid sequence: CASSLKVGQGAAGELFF.

The table lists this clone with a count of one. This sequence joins TRBV7-3 and TRBJ2-2, with D unclear. Germline V gene sequence: CDR1 SGHTA, CDR2 FQGTGA. The CDR3 contains 15 residues. The V gene lost 2 bases and the J gene lost 6 bases, with 13 bases spanning the gap. The CDR3 DNA reads TGTGCCAGCAGCTTATTGGGTTACGAGGCCGGGGAGCTGTTTTTT. Translating gives CASSLLGYEAGELFF.

DNA of the CDR3: TGTGCCAGCTCACCAGGGGGACGACAGGGGCTTCATTCGTGGAACACTGAAGCTTTCTTT. Its translation is CASSPGGRQGLHSWNTEAFF. The rearrangement joins TRBV18 to TRBJ1-1; 8 nucleotides agree with TRBD1. The J segment lost 1 base and the V segment lost 2 bases, leaving 18 bases of the junction unmatched. There are 20 residues in the CDR3. The germline CDR1 and CDR2 sequences are KGHSH and LQKENI.

The rearrangement links TRBV5-1 to TRBJ2-1; perhaps TRBD1 as D (5 bases). Deletions cut 4 bases from V and 4 bases from J, with 18 bases between. This CDR3 is 16 amino acids long. Germline V gives CDR1 SGHRS, CDR2 YFSETQ. This CDR3 is CASSPPEQGLYNEQFF. The CDR3 coding sequence is TGCGCCAGCAGCCCCCCCGAGCAGGGATTATACAATGAGCAGTTCTTC.

This chain uses TRBV19 with TRBJ2-5, with D tentatively TRBD2 (7 bases). This CDR3 is built from 13 residues. Per the germline V gene, CDR1 is LNHDA and CDR2 is SQIVND (reference sequence). The germline V and J ends were trimmed by 6 bases and 4 bases, with 12 bases remaining between them. Here the CDR3 reads CASRGGAGETQYF. The CDR3 bases are TGTGCCAGTAGGGGGGGGGCCGGAGAGACCCAGTACTTC.

With respect to this clone: A junction boundary mismatches the germline segment, possibly from a read error. This chain uses TRBV28 with TRBJ1-2, with TRBD1 as a possible D gene (6 bases). Germline V gives CDR1 MDHEN, CDR2 SYDVKM. The CDR3 runs to 14 residues. CDR3 protein: CASSLLAGAALALF. CDR3 bases: TGTGCCAGCAGTTTGTTGGCAGGGGCCGCTTTAGCTCTCTTC.

The CDR3 DNA reads as TGTGCCACCAGCATTCTGGGGGGGCCGACAGATACGCAGTATTTT. It yields the protein CATSILGGPTDTQYF. The chain uses TRBV15 and TRBJ2-3; D is possibly TRBD2 (7 bases). The germline CDR1 and CDR2 sequences are LNHNV and YYDKDF (reference sequence). V shed 4 bases and J shed 3 bases, with 14 bases lying between them. The CDR3 runs 15 residues. Full variable domain (outside the CDR3, taken from reference TRBV15 and TRBJ2-3): DAMVIQNPRYQVTQFGKPVTLSCSQTLNHNVMYWYQQKSSQAPKLLFHYYDKDFNNEADTPDNFQSRRPNTSFCFLDIRSPGLGDTAMYLCATSILGGPTDTQYFGPGTRLTVL.

The chain carries TRBV6-2 or TRBV6-3 and TRBJ2-7, with D perhaps TRBD2 (5 bases). The CDR3 loop spans 15 amino acids. Germline V lookup: CDR1 MNHEY, CDR2 SVGEGT. Between the trimmed V and J ends, which lost 0 bases and 0 bases, there was a span of 9 bases. The chain's CDR3 is CASSYSRVSSYEQYF. CDR3 DNA sequence: TGTGCCAGCAGTTACTCGAGGGTAAGCTCCTACGAGCAGTACTTC.

The chain's CDR3 is CASRRTSGQETQYF. The CDR3 coding sequence is TGTGCCAGCAGGAGGACTAGCGGCCAAGAGACCCAGTACTTC. The chain employs TRBV6-5 and TRBJ2-5; 10 nucleotides line up with TRBD2. Germline assignment: CDR1 MNHEY and CDR2 SVGAGI. V lost 6 bases and J lost 1; bases outside the gene matches: 2. The CDR3 sequence is 14 residues long.

The gene calls are TRBV6-5 and TRBJ1-3; D remains ambiguous. Looked up from germline, CDR1 is MNHEY and CDR2 is SVGAGI. This CDR3 has 13 amino acids. V dropped 9 bases and J dropped 9 bases, with 18 bases sitting between them. This CDR3 reads CASIDDYIPTIYF. CDR3 nucleotides: TGTGCCAGTATCGACGACTACATTCCCACCATATATTTT.

The chain couples TRBV9 to TRBJ2-3; 7 bases fit TRBD1. The germline gives CDR1 SGDLS, CDR2 YYNGEE. Trimming removed 0 bases from V and 0 bases from J; junction bases left unmatched: 7. There are 17 residues in the CDR3. The CDR3 nucleotides read TGTGCCAGCAGCGTAGCGAGGGGGCTTGCTAGCACAGATACGCAGTATTTT. It yields the protein CASSVARGLASTDTQYF.

This chain links TRBV2 with TRBJ1-2, with TRBD1 as a possible D gene (6 bases). This CDR3 contains 14 residues. V was pared by 2 bases and J by 8 bases, with 15 bases between. The V gene's germline CDR1 is SNHLY and CDR2 FYNNEI. CDR3: CASSEYRAMGGYTF. The CDR3 DNA reads as TGTGCCAGCAGTGAATACAGGGCGATGGGAGGCTACACCTTC.

The rearrangement joins TRBV28 to TRBJ1-5, with 9 bases matching TRBD1. Germline-derived CDR1 and CDR2 are MDHEN and SYDVKM. This CDR3 spans 18 amino acids. J lost 0 bases, V lost 5 bases, and 11 bases had no gene match. The CDR3 region is CASSTYRGRGYSNQPQHF. The CDR3 bases are TGTGCCAGCAGTACCTACAGGGGGCGCGGGTATAGCAATCAGCCCCAGCATTTT.

Comments on this clone: Its ends do not fully match the called genes, so a read error is possible. CDR3 DNA: TGCAGCGTTGAAGATCTTCCGGGACAGGGGACGTCCTTC. It translates to CSVEDLPGQGTSF. The J gene is TRBJ2-7, the V gene TRBV29-1, with 10 positions matching TRBD1. The germline gives CDR1 SQVTM, CDR2 ANQGSEA. The CDR3 loop spans 13 amino acids.

The chain recombines TRBV7-9 with TRBJ1-2; maybe TRBD1 (6 bases). The CDR3 length is 13 residues. Germline values: CDR1 SEHNR, CDR2 FQNEAQ (reference sequence). With 5 bases removed from V and 4 bases from J, the gap between germline ends came to 11 bases. CDR3 bases: TGTGCCAGCAGCGATACAGGGACCTATGGCTACACCTTC. It codes for CASSDTGTYGYTF.

The chain employs TRBV7-3 and TRBJ1-1; 9 nucleotides align to TRBD1. This CDR3 has 17 amino acids. After removal of 3 bases from V and 5 bases from J, the junction contained 13 bases not matched to a gene. Germline-derived CDR1 and CDR2 are SGHTA and FQGTGA. This chain's CDR3 is CASSFQKGDRDRTEAFF. The CDR3 DNA is TGTGCCAGCAGCTTTCAAAAGGGGGACAGGGATCGGACTGAAGCTTTCTTT.

V and J are TRBV5-8 and TRBJ1-5; no definite D call. Germline CDR1 is SGHTS and CDR2 is YDEGEE. The CDR3 sequence is 15 residues long. Deletions cut 4 bases from V and 0 bases from J, with 11 bases between. The CDR3 reads CASSGRKFSNQPQHF. In nucleotides, the CDR3 is TGTGCCAGCAGCGGTAGAAAATTTAGCAATCAGCCCCAGCATTTT.